What follows are 31 T cell receptor beta chains derived from one specimen sequenced in a study of blood T cell repertoires in COVID-19. The assay was immunoSEQ multiplex PCR, and TCRdb's table has in-frame clones only and misses some. The table has just under 30,000 clones, more than 80% seen once. Sample: peripheral blood. The receptors stem from an elderly man with acute or convalescent COVID-19.

The chain links TRBV19 to TRBJ1-1, with 10 bases that match TRBD1. Germline-derived CDR1 and CDR2 are LNHDA and SQIVND (reference sequence). The CDR3 has 18 amino acids. V lost 5 bases, J lost 0 bases, and 12 bases stayed unmatched. The CDR3, as DNA: TGTGCCAGTAGTCCGGGACAGGGGATTCGGGATATGAACACTGAAGCTTTCTTT. It translates to CASSPGQGIRDMNTEAFF. Full variable domain (rest looked up from reference TRBV19 and TRBJ1-1): DGGITQSPKYLFRKEGQNVTLSCEQNLNHDAMYWYRQDPGQGLRLIYYSQIVNDFQKGDIAEGYSVSREKKESFPLTVTSAQKNPTAFYLCASSPGQGIRDMNTEAFFGQGTRLTVV.

This chain uses TRBV6-1 with TRBJ1-2; D perhaps matches TRBD1 (5 bases). The CDR3 spans 16 residues. The V end lost 4 bases, the J end lost 0 bases, and 15 bases lay between the germline ends. Per the germline V gene, CDR1 is MNHNS and CDR2 is SASEGT. DNA for the CDR3: TGTGCCAGCAGTGGAGGGGCGGGACCAGCTAACTATGGCTACACCTTC. Protein product: CASSGGAGPANYGYTF.

The chain carries TRBV25-1 and TRBJ2-7; D uncertain. The V gene lost 5 bases and the J gene lost 3 bases, with 5 bases spanning the gap. CDR1 and CDR2 (germline): MGHDK, SYGVNS. The CDR3 loop spans 11 amino acids. The CDR3 reads CASSRGYEQYF. The CDR3 DNA is TGTGCCAGCAGTAGAGGCTACGAGCAGTACTTC.

V and J are TRBV11-2 and TRBJ1-4; 7 nucleotides align to TRBD1. The CDR3 totals 15 residues. Per the germline V gene, CDR1 is SGHAT and CDR2 is FQNNGV. V dropped 6 bases and J dropped 7; count of bases not matched to a gene: 11. The CDR3 reads CASRLTGLDTEKLFF. Written as DNA, the CDR3 is TGTGCCAGCAGATTGACAGGGCTCGATACTGAAAAACTGTTTTTT.

The rearrangement joins TRBV18 to TRBJ2-7; D uncertain. CDR3 length: 12 amino acids. The V end lost 5 bases, the J end lost 0 bases, and 5 bases lay between the germline ends. Germline loops: CDR1 KGHSH, CDR2 LQKENI. Here the CDR3 DNA reads TGTGCCAGCTCATACAGCTCCTACGAGCAGTACTTC. This translates into CASSYSSYEQYF.

This clone was counted a few times. The rearrangement joins TRBV5-5 to TRBJ1-5; a possible D gene is TRBD1 (6 bases). V was cut by 1 base and J by 4 bases, with 12 bases left in between. From germline, CDR1 is SGHKS and CDR2 YYEKEE (reference sequence). This CDR3 is 15 amino acids long. The CDR3 nucleotides are TGTGCCAGCAGCTTGACAGGGTCGGGTAATCAGCCCCAGCATTTT. Translating gives CASSLTGSGNQPQHF. The full variable domain, with the rest looked up from reference TRBV5-5 and TRBJ1-5, is DAGVTQSPTHLIKTRGQQVTLRCSPISGHKSVSWYQQVLGQGPQFIFQYYEKEERGRGNFPDRFSARQFPNYSSELNVNALLLGDSALYLCASSLTGSGNQPQHFGDGTRLSIL.

This clone was detected only once. V is TRBV6-1 and J is TRBJ1-6; D might be TRBD1 (6 bases). The CDR3 extends over 15 amino acids. Looked up from germline, CDR1 is MNHNS and CDR2 is SASEGT. V dropped 0 bases and J dropped 10 bases, with 13 bases sitting between them. The CDR3 bases are TGTGCCAGCAGTGAAGCCGCCGACAGGAGGTCACCCCTCCACTTT. As protein: CASSEAADRRSPLHF.

CDR3 nucleotide sequence: TGTGCCAGTACCCTACGGCGGGGGAACTATGGCTACACCTTC. It yields the protein CASTLRRGNYGYTF. The rearrangement links TRBV19 to TRBJ1-2; possible D gene TRBD1, 5 bases. The germline gives CDR1 LNHDA, CDR2 SQIVND (reference sequence). The CDR3 runs to 14 residues. The germline V and J ends were trimmed by 7 bases and 2 bases, with 14 bases remaining between them.

This clone was detected only once. The chain recombines TRBV24-1 with TRBJ1-5; perhaps TRBD1 as D (6 bases). The CDR3 runs 13 residues. Germline loops: CDR1 KGHDR, CDR2 SFDVKD. Trimming removed 9 bases from V and 5 bases from J, with 13 bases in between. In DNA form, the CDR3 reads TGTGCCACCGGAACAGGGAGTCATCAGCCCCAGCATTTT. Its protein is CATGTGSHQPQHF.

The chain has TRBV5-4 and TRBJ2-2, with 7 nucleotides matching TRBD2. V shed 4 bases and J 1 base; nucleotides not matched to a gene: 4. Germline V lookup: CDR1 SGHNT, CDR2 YYREEE (reference sequence). The CDR3 spans 15 residues. The CDR3 DNA is TGTGCCAGCAGCCCGGGGGGAGTGAACACCGGGGAGCTGTTTTTT. This encodes CASSPGGVNTGELFF.

The V call is TRBV11-2, the J call TRBJ2-7, with TRBD2 matching 10 bases. CDR3 length equals 15 residues. Germline loops: CDR1 SGHAT, CDR2 FQNNGV. V was pared by 1 base and J by 2 bases, with 2 bases of the junction left unmatched. The CDR3 is CASSLGLAGAYEQYF. CDR3 nucleotides: TGTGCCAGCAGCTTAGGGCTAGCGGGGGCCTACGAGCAGTACTTC.

CDR3 DNA: TGTGCCAGTTCCCAGCCACCTTCGGGTCAGCCCCAGCATTTT. Translation gives CASSQPPSGQPQHF. The chain uses TRBV19 and TRBJ1-5; D gene ambiguous. The germline CDR1 and CDR2 sequences are LNHDA and SQIVND (reference sequence). Trimming removed 8 bases from V and 6 bases from J, with 17 bases in between. CDR3 length equals 14 residues. Full variable domain (remainder filled in from reference TRBV19 and TRBJ1-5): DGGITQSPKYLFRKEGQNVTLSCEQNLNHDAMYWYRQDPGQGLRLIYYSQIVNDFQKGDIAEGYSVSREKKESFPLTVTSAQKNPTAFYLCASSQPPSGQPQHFGDGTRLSIL.

This rearrangement joins TRBV10-3 to TRBJ2-1; weak D call: TRBD2 (5 bases). Trimming took 0 bases from V and 12 from J, leaving 12 bases between them. The germline V gene encodes CDR1 ENHRY and CDR2 SYGVKD. The CDR3 has 13 amino acids. CDR3 coding DNA: TGTGCCATCAGTGAGTCGATGGCCGCGGGGCAGTTCTTC. Translated: CAISESMAAGQFF.

V is TRBV6-5 and J is TRBJ2-7; no clear D. The CDR3 contains 12 residues. CDR1 and CDR2 from the germline V gene are MNHEY and SVGAGI. V was shortened by 7 bases and J by 4 bases, with 11 bases between the two germline ends. The CDR3 DNA reads TGTGCCAGCATGAGAGGAACTTACGAGCAGTACTTC. Its translation: CASMRGTYEQYF.

The CDR3 nucleotides read TGTGCCAGCAGCTTGGATCCAGGGGGTGACTATGGCTACACCTTC. Translating gives CASSLDPGGDYGYTF. The chain recombines TRBV5-4 with TRBJ1-2, with 7 bases that match TRBD1. CDR1 and CDR2 from the germline V gene are SGHNT and YYREEE (reference sequence). CDR3 length: 15 residues. The V gene end was trimmed by 0 bases and the J gene end by 3 bases; junction bases not matched to a gene: 5.

This chain connects TRBV18 to TRBJ2-1; 12 nucleotides agree with TRBD2. Germline lookup yields CDR1 KGHSH and CDR2 LQKENI. The CDR3 extends over 16 amino acids. V was clipped by 4 bases and J by 4 bases; unmatched bases: 5. The CDR3 DNA is TGTGCCAGCTCACAAGGACTAGCGGGAAGATACAATGAGCAGTTCTTC. Translated: CASSQGLAGRYNEQFF.

The rearrangement uses TRBV5-1 and TRBJ2-1; 10 bases are shared with TRBD2. Germline V gene sequence: CDR1 SGHRS, CDR2 YFSETQ. The CDR3 totals 16 residues. The V segment lost 0 bases and the J segment 8 bases; nucleotides outside the gene matches: 8. As DNA, the CDR3 is TGCGCCAGCAGCTTGGAGGGCCAGGGACTAGCGTATGAGCAGTTCTTC. Its translation is CASSLEGQGLAYEQFF.

V and J are TRBV9 and TRBJ1-6; 8 nucleotides align to TRBD1. The CDR3 loop spans 15 amino acids. J was trimmed by 6 bases and V by 0 bases; bases with no gene match: 2. CDR1 SGDLS and CDR2 YYNGEE come from the germline V gene. The CDR3 coding sequence is TGTGCCAGCAGCGTAGGGACAGGGCTTAATTCACCCCTCCACTTT. Its translation is CASSVGTGLNSPLHF.

This clone was observed once. The CDR3 DNA reads TGTGCCAGCAGCCAAGAGGGACAGAGCCAAGAGACCCAGTACTTC. Translation: CASSQEGQSQETQYF. The chain couples TRBV3-1 (or the pseudogene TRBV3-2) to TRBJ2-5; TRBD1 aligns across 7 bases. CDR1 is LGHDT and CDR2 is YNNKEL in the germline V gene (reference sequence). J lost 1 base, V lost 0 bases, and 2 bases had no gene match. This CDR3 comprises 15 residues.

The rearrangement uses TRBV5-1 and TRBJ2-3, with 7 bases fitting TRBD2. V dropped 9 bases and J dropped 0; count of bases not matched to a gene: 10. CDR3 length: 15 amino acids. CDR1 SGHRS and CDR2 YFSETQ come from the germline V gene. The CDR3: CATRELGLSTDTQYF. CDR3 DNA sequence: TGCGCCACCAGGGAGCTGGGACTAAGCACAGATACGCAGTATTTT. The variable domain in full, completed from reference TRBV5-1 and TRBJ2-3, reads KAGVTQTPRYLIKTRGQQVTLSCSPISGHRSVSWYQQTPGQGLQFLFEYFSETQRNKGNFPGRFSGRQFSNSRSEMNVSTLELGDSALYLCATRELGLSTDTQYFGPGTRLTVL.

The chain combines TRBV7-2 with TRBJ2-2, with 8 bases aligning to TRBD2. The CDR3 totals 17 residues. The V gene end was trimmed by 3 bases and the J gene end by 1 base; junction bases not matched to a gene: 7. Germline CDR1 and CDR2: SGHTA and FQGNSA. Written as DNA, the CDR3 is TGTGCCAGCAGCTTGGGGCTAACTAGCGGGAACACCGGGGAGCTGTTTTTT. As protein: CASSLGLTSGNTGELFF.

This clone was seen only once. The chain combines TRBV6-5 with TRBJ1-4; TRBD1 aligns across 9 bases. V shed 4 bases and J 5 bases; nucleotides not matched to a gene: 5. CDR1 MNHEY and CDR2 SVGAGI come from the germline V gene. This CDR3 region has 15 residues. CDR3 residues: CASSLTGGRNEKLFF. The CDR3 coding sequence is TGTGCCAGCAGTTTGACAGGGGGAAGGAATGAAAAACTGTTTTTT.

J is TRBJ2-5 and V is TRBV28; a possible D gene is TRBD1 (6 bases). The V gene lost 3 bases and the J gene lost 4 bases, with 15 bases spanning the gap. This CDR3 region has 15 residues. Looked up from germline, CDR1 is MDHEN and CDR2 is SYDVKM. The CDR3 sequence: CASSLPTGLGETQYF. For the CDR3, the DNA is TGTGCCAGCAGTTTGCCTACAGGGCTGGGAGAGACCCAGTACTTC.

This chain uses TRBV28 with TRBJ1-4; no definite D call. CDR3 length: 13 amino acids. V was shortened by 2 bases and J by 10 bases, with 11 bases between the two germline ends. Germline V gene sequence: CDR1 MDHEN, CDR2 SYDVKM. The CDR3 spells CASSLGDTGKLFF. DNA for the CDR3: TGTGCCAGCAGTTTAGGCGACACTGGAAAACTGTTTTTT.

This chain connects TRBV9 to TRBJ2-7; D possibly corresponds to TRBD2 (6 bases). The CDR3 extends over 14 amino acids. V was shortened by 2 bases and J by 0 bases, with 9 bases between the two germline ends. In germline, CDR1 is SGDLS, CDR2 YYNGEE. Here the CDR3 DNA reads TGTGCCAGCAGCGTCCGGGACTTCTCCTACGAGCAGTACTTC. The encoded protein is CASSVRDFSYEQYF.

V and J are TRBV21-1 and TRBJ1-5; TRBD1 is taken as the D call from the table, unchecked against the DNA. TRBV21-1 is tagged as a pseudogene. The CDR3 sequence is 18 residues long. For the CDR3, the DNA is TGTGCCAGCAGCAAAGCGCTTTCAGGACAGGGTCACCATCAGCCCCAGCATTTT. Protein: CASSKALSGQGHHQPQHF.

The rearrangement links TRBV28 to TRBJ1-1; D not certain. The CDR3 length is 12 residues. V was pared by 4 bases and J by 5 bases, with 8 bases between. Germline V gene data show CDR1 as MDHEN and CDR2 as SYDVKM. The CDR3 loop reads CASSSSGTEAFF. The CDR3 region has the DNA TGTGCCAGCAGTTCCTCGGGAACTGAAGCTTTCTTT.

The chain joins TRBV5-1 to TRBJ1-4; unclear D gene. Germline CDR1 and CDR2: SGHRS and YFSETQ. V lost 3 bases and J lost 5, with 17 bases in between. The CDR3 spans 16 residues. The CDR3 protein is CASSSPYSGPNEKLFF. CDR3 bases: TGCGCCAGCAGCTCGCCTTACAGTGGTCCAAATGAAAAACTGTTTTTT.

The chain carries TRBV7-9 and TRBJ2-7, with D perhaps matching TRBD2 (5 bases). The V gene lost 7 bases and the J gene lost 5 bases, with 12 bases spanning the gap. Germline V CDR1 and CDR2: SEHNR, FQNEAQ (reference sequence). The CDR3 extends over 12 amino acids. CDR3 coding DNA: TGTGCCAGCACCCACGGCGGGCACGAGCAGTACTTC. It translates to CASTHGGHEQYF.

The V call is TRBV19, the J call TRBJ2-5; 7 bases are a match to TRBD1. Germline V CDR1 and CDR2: LNHDA, SQIVND (reference sequence). The junction had 2 bases not matched to a gene; V was cut back by 5 bases and J by 2 bases. This CDR3 comprises 13 residues. The CDR3 region has the DNA TGTGCCAGTAGTCCGGGACAGCAAGAGACCCAGTACTTC. Its translation: CASSPGQQETQYF.

The CDR3 spells CASIPRGGSTDTQYF. In DNA, the CDR3 is TGTGCCAGCATCCCAAGGGGGGGGAGCACAGATACGCAGTATTTT. The V gene is TRBV6-5, the J gene TRBJ2-3; maybe TRBD2 (7 bases). Trimming took off 7 bases at V and 0 bases at J, with 14 bases between the two ends. Germline V CDR1 and CDR2: MNHEY, SVGAGI. The CDR3 runs 15 residues.